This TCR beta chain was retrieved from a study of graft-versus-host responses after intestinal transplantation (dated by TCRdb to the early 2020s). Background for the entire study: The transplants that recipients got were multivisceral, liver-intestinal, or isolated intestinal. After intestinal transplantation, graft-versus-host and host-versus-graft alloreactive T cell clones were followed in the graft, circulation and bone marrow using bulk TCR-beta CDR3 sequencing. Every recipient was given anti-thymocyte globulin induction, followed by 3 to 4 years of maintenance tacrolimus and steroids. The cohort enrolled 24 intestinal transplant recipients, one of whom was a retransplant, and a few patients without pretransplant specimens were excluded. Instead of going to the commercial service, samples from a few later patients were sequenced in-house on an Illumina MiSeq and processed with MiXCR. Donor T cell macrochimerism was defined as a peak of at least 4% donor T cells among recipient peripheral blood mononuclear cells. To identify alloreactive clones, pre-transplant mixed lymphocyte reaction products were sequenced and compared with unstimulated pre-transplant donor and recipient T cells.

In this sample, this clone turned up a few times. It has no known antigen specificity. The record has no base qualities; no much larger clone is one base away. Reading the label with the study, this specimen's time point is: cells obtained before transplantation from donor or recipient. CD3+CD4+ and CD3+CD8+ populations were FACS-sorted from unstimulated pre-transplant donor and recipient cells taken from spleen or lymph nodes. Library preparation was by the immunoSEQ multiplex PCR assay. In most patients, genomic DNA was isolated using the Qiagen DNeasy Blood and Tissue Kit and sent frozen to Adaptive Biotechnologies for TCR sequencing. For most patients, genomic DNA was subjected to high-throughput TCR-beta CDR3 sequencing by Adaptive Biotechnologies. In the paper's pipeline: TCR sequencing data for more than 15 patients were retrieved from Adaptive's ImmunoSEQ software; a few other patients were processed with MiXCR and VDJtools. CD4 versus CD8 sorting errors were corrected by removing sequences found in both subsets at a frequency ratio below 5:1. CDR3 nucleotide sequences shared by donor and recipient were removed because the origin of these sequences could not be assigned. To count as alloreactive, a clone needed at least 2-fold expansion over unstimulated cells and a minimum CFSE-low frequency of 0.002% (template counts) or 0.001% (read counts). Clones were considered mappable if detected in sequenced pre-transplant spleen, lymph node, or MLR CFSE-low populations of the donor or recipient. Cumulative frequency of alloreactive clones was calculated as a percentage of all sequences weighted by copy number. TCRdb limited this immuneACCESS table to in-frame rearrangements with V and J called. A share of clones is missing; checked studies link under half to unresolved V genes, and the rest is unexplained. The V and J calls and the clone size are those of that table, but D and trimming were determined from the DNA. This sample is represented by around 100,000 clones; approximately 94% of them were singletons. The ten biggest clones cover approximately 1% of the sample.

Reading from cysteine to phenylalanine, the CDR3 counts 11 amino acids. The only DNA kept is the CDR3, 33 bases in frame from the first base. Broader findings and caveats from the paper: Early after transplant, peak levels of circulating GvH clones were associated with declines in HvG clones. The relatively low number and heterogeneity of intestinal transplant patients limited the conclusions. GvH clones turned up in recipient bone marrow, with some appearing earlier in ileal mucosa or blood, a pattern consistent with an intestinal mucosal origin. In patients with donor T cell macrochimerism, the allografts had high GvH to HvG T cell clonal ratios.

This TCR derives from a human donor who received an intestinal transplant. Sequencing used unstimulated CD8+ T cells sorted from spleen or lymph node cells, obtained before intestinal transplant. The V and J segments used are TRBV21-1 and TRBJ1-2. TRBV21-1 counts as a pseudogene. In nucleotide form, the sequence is TGTGCCAGCATCGAAGCCCATGGCTACACCTTC. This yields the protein CASIEAHGYTF.